This TCR beta chain was identified in a study of T cells after yellow fever vaccination. Across the study: SMART-Seq v4 Ultra Low Input handled preparation of low-cell-number fractions.

Generation of TCR cDNA used 5'RACE template switching (which added a universal primer site and UMIs). TCRdb reprocessed the 5' RACE reads with MiXCR, giving one entry per CDR3 protein. Of approximately 510,000 distinct CDR3 sequences in the sample, 20% to 25% are singletons; the top ten hold about a sixth. The sample holds a few counts of this clonotype. Its antigen is unknown. Trimming removed 3 bases from V and 5 bases from J; junction bases left unmatched: 12. Looked up from germline, CDR1 is LNHDA and CDR2 is SQIVND (reference sequence). The CDR3 runs to 17 residues. Study-level results: Abundant clonotypes from the bulk population could have been carried over as contaminants into FACS-sorted repertoires. Most clones from primary vaccination were detected again post-booster (around 96% CD4, about 88% CD8).

The TCR comes from a man younger than 30 who received the YFV17D yellow fever vaccine. V gene TRBV19 combines with J gene TRBJ1-2, with 10 bases identical to TRBD1. The specimen was PBMCs, collected roughly 20 days after the first yellow fever vaccination. The CDR3 DNA reads as TGTGCCAGTAGTATTTCGGGACAGGGGCGAGGAAGGTATGGCTACACCTTC. Amino acid sequence: CASSISGQGRGRYGYTF.